This T cell receptor (beta chain) was obtained from a study of control samples from healthy donors and cancer patients. The assay was immunoSEQ multiplex PCR, and TCRdb's table has in-frame clones only and misses some. The data show tens of thousands of clones, less than 95% seen once. The sequenced sample was PBMCs. This receptor was identified in a woman aged 40 to 49 with head and neck cancer.

DNA for the CDR3: TGTGCCAGCAGTATCCCCTACGAGCAGTACTTC. This codes for CASSIPYEQYF. V gene TRBV27 combines with J gene TRBJ2-7; D unresolved. This CDR3 is 11 amino acids long. V shed 5 bases and J shed 2 bases, with 4 bases lying between them. Germline V CDR1 and CDR2: MNHEY, SMNVEV (reference sequence).